The 9 T cell receptor beta chains listed next were all sequenced from one sample in a study of T-cell reconstitution after alpha-beta-depleted transplantation in children. A TCRbeta library incorporating unique molecular identifiers was prepared. MiXCR, run by TCRdb on the PCR reads, gives a single entry per CDR3 protein. The repertoire holds around 200,000 distinct CDR3 sequences, with 6.5% to 7.5% as singletons. The specimen comprised PBMCs from the stem cell graft donor, sampled from the stem cell graft. The receptors come from a human donor who donated a stem cell graft to a child with Wiskott-Aldrich syndrome.

This clonotype was found many times. The chain is built from TRBV12-3 or TRBV12-4 and TRBJ1-2; D uncertain. Trimming shortened V by 10 bases and J by 4 bases, and 10 bases separated the two germline ends. CDR3 length: 11 residues. The CDR3 here is CANDSGYGYTF. The CDR3 bases are TGTGCCAACGATTCCGGCTATGGCTACACCTTC.

This clonotype has ten or more counts. The chain employs TRBV6-1 and TRBJ2-2; D unresolved. The CDR3 extends over 15 amino acids. Trimming shortened V by 7 bases and J by 2 bases, and 14 bases separated the two germline ends. Germline-derived CDR1 and CDR2 are MNHNS and SASEGT. The CDR3 spells CASIEVRPNTGELFF. The CDR3 bases are TGTGCCAGCATAGAGGTCAGACCTAACACCGGGGAGCTGTTTTTT.

This clonotype occurred many times. The chain carries TRBV20-1 and TRBJ1-3, with D uncertain. Per the germline V gene, CDR1 is DFQATT and CDR2 is SNEGSKA (reference sequence). Trimming pared 2 bases from V and 10 bases from J, leaving 9 bases between. This CDR3 is built from 11 residues. DNA of the CDR3: TGCAGTGCTAGAAGTGGAGATACCATATATTTT. Its protein product is CSARSGDTIYF.

V and J are TRBV6-1 and TRBJ2-4; no reliable D call. CDR3 size: 17 residues. V lost 1 base and J lost 0, with 13 bases in between. The germline gives CDR1 MNHNS, CDR2 SASEGT. For the CDR3, the DNA is TGTGCCAGCAGTGAAGTCGGGCAGGCCCTAGCCAAAAACATTCAGTACTTC. Its protein product is CASSEVGQALAKNIQYF.

The chain is built from TRBV18 and TRBJ1-1; D is unclear. Deletions cut 6 bases from V and 3 bases from J, with 17 bases between. The germline CDR1 and CDR2 sequences are KGHSH and LQKENI. This CDR3 comprises 15 residues. CDR3 sequence: CASSESENPYTEAFF. The CDR3 DNA sequence: TGTGCCAGCTCGGAGTCGGAGAACCCTTACACTGAAGCTTTCTTT.

The chain joins TRBV3-1 to TRBJ2-7; D not resolved. The germline CDR1 and CDR2 sequences are LGHDT and YNNKEL (reference sequence). V lost 0 bases, J lost 4 bases, and 10 bases lay in between. CDR3 length: 14 residues. The CDR3 sequence is CASSQDFRAYEQYF. The CDR3 nucleotides are TGTGCCAGCAGCCAAGATTTCCGAGCTTACGAGCAGTACTTC.

The sample holds many counts of this clonotype. CDR3 sequence (DNA): TGTGCCATCAGTGAGTCGATGGCAGGGGTACAGTACTTC. Its translation is CAISESMAGVQYF. The chain links TRBV10-3 to TRBJ2-7; weak D call: TRBD1 (6 bases). The V end lost 0 bases, the J end lost 10 bases, and 13 bases lay between the germline ends. The germline V gene has CDR1 ENHRY and CDR2 SYGVKD. CDR3 length: 13 amino acids.

This clonotype was detected many times. The chain carries TRBV20-1 and TRBJ2-1; the match to TRBD2 covers 15 bases. This CDR3 is 17 amino acids long. The junction had 6 bases not matched to a gene; V was cut back by 0 bases and J by 6 bases. Germline lookup yields CDR1 DFQATT and CDR2 SNEGSKA (reference sequence). CDR3 sequence: CSARDIGTSGGINEQFF. CDR3 coding DNA: TGCAGTGCTAGAGATATCGGGACTAGCGGGGGGATCAATGAGCAGTTCTTC.

In this sample, this clonotype turned up many times. CDR3 residues: CASSLRQGNEQFF. CDR3 DNA sequence: TGCGCCAGCAGCTTAAGGCAGGGCAATGAGCAGTTCTTC. This chain links TRBV5-1 with TRBJ2-1; D possibly corresponds to TRBD1 (5 bases). The V end lost 2 bases, the J end lost 6 bases, and 9 bases lay between the germline ends. The CDR3 loop spans 13 amino acids. The germline V gene has CDR1 SGHRS and CDR2 YFSETQ.